This TCR beta chain appears in the sequencing data of a study of cytomegalovirus exposure and HLA in healthy donors. Notes on the study in general: Cytomegalovirus-associated status was assigned to around 160 TCR beta chains.

A word on this clone: Its cognate antigen is unknown. Germline and junction disagree at one end, which may indicate a read error.

The PCR employed 60 Vbeta primers together with 13 Jbeta primers. The method was immunoSEQ multiplex PCR; TCRdb's version includes in-frame clones alone and lacks a portion of them. The table includes about 140,000 clones, 75% to 90% detected once. The germline gives CDR1 LNHDA, CDR2 SQIVND (reference sequence). The CDR3 is 16 residues long. The chain has TRBV19 and TRBJ2-6, with D possibly TRBD2 on 7 matching bases. The sequenced sample was PBMCs. The TCR comes from a woman between 45 and 60 years old in good health and CMV-seropositive. The CDR3 DNA sequence: TGTGCCAGTAGTATAGTCTGGGGGGCGGGGGCCAACATCCTGACTTTC. Translating gives CASSIVWGAGANILTF. Full variable domain (missing parts from reference TRBV19 and TRBJ2-6): DGGITQSPKYLFRKEGQNVTLSCEQNLNHDAMYWYRQDPGQGLRLIYYSQIVNDFQKGDIAEGYSVSREKKESFPLTVTSAQKNPTAFYLCASSIVWGAGANILTFGAGSRLTVL.